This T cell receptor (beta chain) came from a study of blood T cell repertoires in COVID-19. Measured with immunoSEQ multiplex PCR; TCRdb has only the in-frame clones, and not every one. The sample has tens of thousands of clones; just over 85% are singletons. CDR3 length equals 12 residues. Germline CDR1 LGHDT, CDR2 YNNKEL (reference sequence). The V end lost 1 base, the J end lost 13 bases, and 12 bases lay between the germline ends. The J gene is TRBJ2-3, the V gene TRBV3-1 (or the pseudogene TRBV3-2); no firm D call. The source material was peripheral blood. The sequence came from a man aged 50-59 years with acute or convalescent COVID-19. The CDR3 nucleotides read TGTGCCAGCAGCCAAGGCCTAATGAAGAAGTATTTT. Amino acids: CASSQGLMKKYF.